Each of the 24 T cell receptor beta chains below was sequenced from the same sample in a study of T cell repertoires in cytomegalovirus infection. TCRdb independently ran MiXCR on the reads; one entry per CDR3 protein. The table has fewer than 200,000 distinct CDR3 sequences, about 20% seen once. Their specific antigens are unknown. Here the sequenced sample was CD8+ T cells from cultured PBMCs, taken from culture after CMV antigen stimulation. The receptors derive from a human donor in good health (CMV status not recorded). Some clones in this sample may be carry-over from other donors' samples.

The chain uses TRBV12-3 or TRBV12-4 and TRBJ1-2; a weak D match, TRBD1 (6 bases). Trimming removed 3 bases at V and 7 bases at J, with 12 bases between. The CDR3 covers 13 residues. The DNA for the CDR3 is TGTGCCAGCAGTTTGCCAGGGGCTAGTGGCTACACCTTC. It encodes CASSLPGASGYTF.

This clonotype was counted between two and nine times. J is TRBJ1-1 and V is TRBV6-1, with D uncertain. The germline V and J ends were trimmed by 7 bases and 11 bases, with 29 bases remaining between them. This CDR3 spans 16 amino acids. From germline, CDR1 is MNHNS and CDR2 SASEGT. The CDR3 protein is CASIGYEGNRRSGAFF. The CDR3 nucleotides read TGTGCCAGCATAGGATACGAAGGTAATCGACGGTCTGGGGCTTTCTTT.

This clonotype was detected a few times. The genes are TRBV4-1 and TRBJ1-1; 9 positions match TRBD1. Germline loops: CDR1 MGHRA, CDR2 YSYEKL. The CDR3 length is 13 residues. J lost 6 bases, V lost 5 bases, and 4 bases had no gene match. As DNA, the CDR3 is TGCGCCAGCAGCGGGACAGGGACCGCTGAAGCTTTCTTT. The encoded protein is CASSGTGTAEAFF.

In DNA form, the CDR3 reads TGTGCCAGCAGCTTAGGACGGTTATCTGGGGCCAACGTCCTGACTTTC. It codes for CASSLGRLSGANVLTF. This sequence joins TRBV7-2 and TRBJ2-6; D unresolved. There are 16 residues in the CDR3. Germline V lookup: CDR1 SGHTA, CDR2 FQGNSA. V lost 1 base and J 1 base, leaving 8 bases between the germline ends.

V is TRBV11-2 and J is TRBJ1-2; D ambiguous. V shed 3 bases and J shed 2 bases, with 7 bases lying between them. CDR1 is SGHAT, CDR2 FQNNGV, per germline. The CDR3 is 13 amino acids. The CDR3 spells CASSFQENYGYTF. The CDR3 DNA follows: TGTGCCAGCAGCTTCCAGGAAAACTATGGCTACACCTTC.

The chain joins TRBV27 to TRBJ2-5; D is unclear. V dropped 3 bases and J dropped 2 bases, with 10 bases sitting between them. This CDR3 has 14 residues. Germline CDR1 MNHEY, CDR2 SMNVEV (reference sequence). In DNA form, the CDR3 reads TGTGCCAGCAGTTTGGACCCTCGGCAAGAGACCCAGTACTTC. This gives the protein CASSLDPRQETQYF.

Worth noting for this clonotype: Given the absence of the conserved phenylalanine or tryptophan at the CDR3 end, a read error is likely. This CDR3 is CASSLRQGSHNEQFS. The CDR3 DNA reads as TGTGCCAGCAGTTTGAGGCAGGGAAGCCACAATGAGCAGTTCTCC. The rearrangement links TRBV27 to TRBJ2-1; D perhaps matches TRBD1 (5 bases). In germline, CDR1 is MNHEY, CDR2 SMNVEV (reference sequence). Trimming removed 3 bases from V and 5 bases from J, with 14 bases in between. The CDR3 runs 15 residues.

The table lists this clonotype with a few counts. The CDR3 sequence is CASSQSRDRGLNTEAFF. CDR3 bases: TGTGCCAGCAGTCAGTCCCGGGACAGGGGGCTCAACACTGAAGCTTTCTTT. This rearrangement joins TRBV6-2 or TRBV6-3 to TRBJ1-1, with 12 bases matching TRBD1. The J segment lost 2 bases and the V segment lost 5 bases, leaving 9 bases of the junction unmatched. The CDR3 consists of 17 residues. Germline loops: CDR1 MNHEY, CDR2 SVGEGT.

This chain joins TRBV7-6 and TRBJ1-2; D is uncertain. V was cut by 1 base and J by 5 bases, with 8 bases left in between. Germline V gene sequence: CDR1 SGHVS, CDR2 FNYEAQ. This CDR3 has 13 amino acids. CDR3 amino acids: CASSLDGDYGYTF. CDR3 DNA: TGTGCCAGCAGCTTAGACGGGGATTATGGCTACACCTTC. The full variable domain, its missing parts supplied by reference TRBV7-6 and TRBJ1-2, is GAGVSQSPRYKVTKRGQDVALRCDPISGHVSLYWYRQALGQGPEFLTYFNYEAQQDKSGLPNDRFSAERPEGSISTLTIQRTEQRDSAMYRCASSLDGDYGYTFGSGTRLTVV.

There are a few counts of this clonotype. The chain carries TRBV19 and TRBJ1-6, with no clear D. Trimming pared 5 bases from V and 2 bases from J, leaving 10 bases between. The CDR3 totals 15 residues. Germline V lookup: CDR1 LNHDA, CDR2 SQIVND (reference sequence). This CDR3 is CASSYGGTYNSPLHF. The CDR3, as DNA: TGTGCCAGTAGTTACGGCGGGACCTATAATTCACCCCTCCACTTT.

This chain uses TRBV6-6 with TRBJ1-1; D remains ambiguous. V lost 4 bases to trimming and J lost 0 bases, with 12 bases between them. From germline, CDR1 is MNHNY and CDR2 SVGAGI (reference sequence). This CDR3 has 15 residues. This CDR3 is CASSSSRGLNTEAFF. DNA of the CDR3: TGTGCCAGCAGTTCCTCCAGAGGACTGAACACTGAAGCTTTCTTT.

This clonotype came up a few times. This chain connects TRBV6-2 or TRBV6-3 to TRBJ2-3, with a tentative D call TRBD1 (5 bases). This CDR3 has 13 residues. Germline-derived CDR1 and CDR2 are MNHEY and SVGEGT. V lost 5 bases, J lost 5 bases, and 11 bases lay in between. This chain's CDR3 is CASSPRQIDTQYF. In DNA, the CDR3 is TGTGCCAGCAGTCCCCGACAGATAGATACGCAGTATTTT.

Many counts were recorded for this clonotype. The chain links TRBV7-8 to TRBJ2-7; 11 bases agree with TRBD2. V was clipped by 5 bases and J by 2 bases; unmatched bases: 5. There are 15 residues in the CDR3. Germline values: CDR1 SGHVS, CDR2 FQNEAQ. CDR3 sequence reads: CASSPRTSGPYEQYF. Here the CDR3 DNA reads TGTGCCAGCAGCCCCAGGACTAGCGGGCCCTACGAGCAGTACTTC.

The sample holds a few counts of this clonotype. The chain recombines TRBV7-2 with TRBJ1-5; D is ambiguous. From germline, CDR1 is SGHTA and CDR2 FQGNSA. CDR3 length: 14 amino acids. V shed 1 base and J shed 6 bases, with 10 bases lying between them. The CDR3 DNA is TGTGCCAGCAGCTTAGTCACGGGTGGTCAGCCCCAGCATTTT. It codes for CASSLVTGGQPQHF. Together with reference TRBV7-2 and TRBJ1-5, the CDR3 gives the full variable domain: GAGVSQSPSNKVTEKGKDVELRCDPISGHTALYWYRQSLGQGLEFLIYFQGNSAPDKSGLPSDRFSAERTGGSVSTLTIQRTQQEDSAVYLCASSLVTGGQPQHFGDGTRLSIL.

In this sample, this clonotype turned up many times. The rearrangement uses TRBV4-1 and TRBJ2-3, with D perhaps TRBD1 (5 bases). The V end was cut by 0 bases, the J end by 3 bases, with 7 bases between. The CDR3 is made up of 14 amino acids. The germline V gene encodes CDR1 MGHRA and CDR2 YSYEKL. The CDR3 reads CASSQDAGTDTQYF. CDR3 coding DNA: TGCGCCAGCAGCCAAGATGCAGGGACAGATACGCAGTATTTT.

This clonotype was observed a few times. The chain has TRBV6-2 or TRBV6-3 and TRBJ2-1; D not resolved. This CDR3 comprises 13 residues. Trimming left V 7 bases short and J 3 bases short, with 10 bases between. Looked up from germline, CDR1 is MNHEY and CDR2 is SVGEGT. The CDR3 here is CASTPTDYNEQFF. CDR3 nucleotides: TGTGCCAGCACCCCGACGGACTACAATGAGCAGTTCTTC.

This clonotype was picked up a small number of times. The rearrangement uses TRBV7-9 and TRBJ2-7, with TRBD2 identical over 7 bases. The CDR3 totals 15 residues. With V trimmed by 5 bases and J by 0 bases, 7 bases remained unmatched. In germline, CDR1 is SEHNR, CDR2 FQNEAQ (reference sequence). The CDR3 sequence is CASSLRGGSSYEQYF. In DNA, the CDR3 is TGTGCCAGCAGCCTCCGCGGGGGAAGCTCCTACGAGCAGTACTTC.

The gene calls are TRBV7-9 and TRBJ2-7; D is uncertain. V was shortened by 1 base and J by 6 bases, with 10 bases between the two germline ends. The CDR3 is 13 residues long. Germline CDR1 and CDR2: SEHNR and FQNEAQ (reference sequence). The CDR3 bases are TGTGCCAGCAGCTTAGACTCTGGCGGCGAGCAGTACTTC. Residues: CASSLDSGGEQYF.

V is TRBV7-1 and J is TRBJ1-1; 7 positions match TRBD1. TRBV7-1 is labeled an ORF, and its function is uncertain. Trimming cost V 3 bases and J 0 bases; bases outside gene matches: 10. CDR3 length: 17 amino acids. CDR3 sequence: CASSSPPARGVNTEAFF. The DNA for the CDR3 is TGTGCCAGCAGCTCCCCTCCCGCCAGGGGGGTGAACACTGAAGCTTTCTTT.

V usage is TRBV6-1 and J usage is TRBJ1-5, with 10 positions matching TRBD1. In germline, CDR1 is MNHNS, CDR2 SASEGT. CDR3 size: 16 residues. Unmatched junction bases numbered 14, after V lost 6 bases and J lost 9 bases. The CDR3 DNA sequence: TGTGCCAGCAGAGCTACCCGGGACAGGGGTATTCCGCCCCAGCATTTT. Amino acid sequence: CASRATRDRGIPPQHF.

A few counts support this clonotype. The V call is TRBV6-6, the J call TRBJ1-2, with TRBD1 identical over 10 bases. J gave up 4 bases and V 5 bases, and 7 bases lay outside the gene matches. The CDR3 totals 15 residues. Per germline, CDR1 MNHNY and CDR2 SVGAGI (reference sequence). CDR3 sequence reads: CASSPGTGVSYGYTF. The CDR3 DNA is TGTGCCAGCAGTCCCGGGACAGGGGTTTCCTATGGCTACACCTTC.

This clonotype was recorded a few times. The chain uses TRBV29-1 and TRBJ2-3; 9 bases match TRBD1. Germline-derived CDR1 and CDR2 are SQVTM and ANQGSEA. The CDR3 sequence is 16 residues long. The V and J ends lost 4 bases and 4 bases, in that order; junction bases with no gene match: 12. The CDR3 coding sequence is TGCAGCGTTGCACACTGGGACAGGGCCTTCCCAGATACGCAGTATTTT. Encoded protein: CSVAHWDRAFPDTQYF.

The rearrangement links TRBV6-1 to TRBJ1-2, with D perhaps matching TRBD1 (5 bases). Trimming removed 6 bases from V and 7 bases from J, with 12 bases in between. The CDR3 is 12 residues long. The germline V gene has CDR1 MNHNS and CDR2 SASEGT. This CDR3 is CASSRVRSGYTF. CDR3 DNA: TGTGCCAGCAGCAGGGTCAGAAGTGGCTACACCTTC.

V usage is TRBV7-6 and J usage is TRBJ2-7; a possible D gene is TRBD1 (6 bases). Trimming pared 1 base from V and 3 bases from J, leaving 13 bases between. The germline gives CDR1 SGHVS, CDR2 FNYEAQ. This CDR3 is 15 amino acids long. CDR3 amino acids: CASSLEQGAVYEQYF. Written as DNA, the CDR3 is TGTGCCAGCAGCTTAGAACAGGGAGCTGTCTACGAGCAGTACTTC.